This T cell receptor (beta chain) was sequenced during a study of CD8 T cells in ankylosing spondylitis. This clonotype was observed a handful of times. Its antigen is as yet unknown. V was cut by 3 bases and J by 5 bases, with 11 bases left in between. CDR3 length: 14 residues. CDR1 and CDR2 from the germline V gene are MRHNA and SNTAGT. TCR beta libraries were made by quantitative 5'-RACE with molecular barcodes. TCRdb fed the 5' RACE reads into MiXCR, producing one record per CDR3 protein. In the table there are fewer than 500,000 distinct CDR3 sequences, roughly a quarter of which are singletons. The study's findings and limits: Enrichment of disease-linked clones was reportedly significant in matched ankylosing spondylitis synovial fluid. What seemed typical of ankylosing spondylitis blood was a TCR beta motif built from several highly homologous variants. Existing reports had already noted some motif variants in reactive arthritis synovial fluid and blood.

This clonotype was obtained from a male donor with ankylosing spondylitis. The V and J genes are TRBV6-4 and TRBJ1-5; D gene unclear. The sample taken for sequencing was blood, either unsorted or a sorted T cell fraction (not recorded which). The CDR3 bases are TGTGCCAGCAGTGAGAATTTCGGGGATCAGCCCCAGCATTTT. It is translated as CASSENFGDQPQHF.